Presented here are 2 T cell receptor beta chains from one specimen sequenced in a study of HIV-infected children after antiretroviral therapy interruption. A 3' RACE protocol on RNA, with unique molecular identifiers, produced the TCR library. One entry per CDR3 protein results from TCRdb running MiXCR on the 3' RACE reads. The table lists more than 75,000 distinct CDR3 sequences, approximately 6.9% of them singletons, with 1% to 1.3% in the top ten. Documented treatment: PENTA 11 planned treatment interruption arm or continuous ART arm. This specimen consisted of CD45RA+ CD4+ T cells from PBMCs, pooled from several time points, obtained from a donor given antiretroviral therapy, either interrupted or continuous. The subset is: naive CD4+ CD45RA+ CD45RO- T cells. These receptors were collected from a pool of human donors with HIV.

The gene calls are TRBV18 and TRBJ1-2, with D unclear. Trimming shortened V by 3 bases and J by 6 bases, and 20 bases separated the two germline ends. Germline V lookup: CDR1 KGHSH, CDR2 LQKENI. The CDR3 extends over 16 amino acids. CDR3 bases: TGTGCCAGCTCACCCCTCGACGGGCCGCCTAGAAATGGCTACACCTTC. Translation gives CASSPLDGPPRNGYTF.

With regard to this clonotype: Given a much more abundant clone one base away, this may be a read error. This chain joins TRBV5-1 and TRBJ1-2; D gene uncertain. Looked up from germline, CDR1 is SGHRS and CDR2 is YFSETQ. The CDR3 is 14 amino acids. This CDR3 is CTSSLLPALYGYTF. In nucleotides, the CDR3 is TGCACCAGCAGCTTATTGCCAGCACTCTATGGCTACACCTTC.